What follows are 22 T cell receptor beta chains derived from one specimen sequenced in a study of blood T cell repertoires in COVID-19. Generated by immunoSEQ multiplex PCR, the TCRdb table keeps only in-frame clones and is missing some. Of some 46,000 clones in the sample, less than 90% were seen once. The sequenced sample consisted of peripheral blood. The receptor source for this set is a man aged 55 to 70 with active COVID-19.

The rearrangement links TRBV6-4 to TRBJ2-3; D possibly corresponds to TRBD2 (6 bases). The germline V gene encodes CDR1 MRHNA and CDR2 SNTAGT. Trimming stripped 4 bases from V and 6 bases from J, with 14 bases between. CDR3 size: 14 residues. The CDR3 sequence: CASSVASGEDTQYF. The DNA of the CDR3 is TGTGCCAGCAGTGTAGCGTCGGGGGAGGATACGCAGTATTTT.

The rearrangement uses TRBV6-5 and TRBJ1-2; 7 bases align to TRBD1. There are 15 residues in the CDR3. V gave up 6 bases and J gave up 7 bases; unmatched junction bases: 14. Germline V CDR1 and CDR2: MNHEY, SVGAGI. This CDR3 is CASRIAGTATRGYTF. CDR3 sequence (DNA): TGTGCCAGCAGGATTGCTGGGACAGCTACGCGTGGCTACACCTTC.

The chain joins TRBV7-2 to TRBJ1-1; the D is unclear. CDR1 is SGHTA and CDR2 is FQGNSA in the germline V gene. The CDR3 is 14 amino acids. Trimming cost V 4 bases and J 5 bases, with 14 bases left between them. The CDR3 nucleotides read TGTGCCAGCAGCTCAGCTCTGTTCCAGACTGAAGCTTTCTTT. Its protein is CASSSALFQTEAFF.

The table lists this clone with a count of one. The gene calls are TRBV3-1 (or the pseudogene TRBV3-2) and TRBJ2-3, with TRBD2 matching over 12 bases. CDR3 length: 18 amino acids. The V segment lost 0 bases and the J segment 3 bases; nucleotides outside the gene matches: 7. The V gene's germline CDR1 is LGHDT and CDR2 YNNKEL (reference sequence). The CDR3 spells CASSQDLAGGPGTDTQYF. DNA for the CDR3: TGTGCCAGCAGCCAAGATCTAGCGGGAGGGCCTGGAACAGATACGCAGTATTTT.

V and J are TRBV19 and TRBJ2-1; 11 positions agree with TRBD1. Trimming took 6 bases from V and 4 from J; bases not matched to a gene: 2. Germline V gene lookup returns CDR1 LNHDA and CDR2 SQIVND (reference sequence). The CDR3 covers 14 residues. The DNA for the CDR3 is TGTGCCAGTAGGGGGACAGGGGGATACAATGAGCAGTTCTTC. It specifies CASRGTGGYNEQFF.

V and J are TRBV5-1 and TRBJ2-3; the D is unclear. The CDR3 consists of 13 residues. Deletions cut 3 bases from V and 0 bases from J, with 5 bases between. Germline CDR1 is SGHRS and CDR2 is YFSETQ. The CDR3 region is CASSSKSTDTQYF. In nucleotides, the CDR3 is TGCGCCAGCAGCTCTAAGAGCACAGATACGCAGTATTTT.

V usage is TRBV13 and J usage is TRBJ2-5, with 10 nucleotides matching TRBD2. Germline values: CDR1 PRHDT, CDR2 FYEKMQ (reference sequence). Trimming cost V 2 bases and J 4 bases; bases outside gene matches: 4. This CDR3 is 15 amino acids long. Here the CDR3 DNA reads TGTGCCAGCAGCTTAATTCCTAGCGGGGGAGAGACCCAGTACTTC. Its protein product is CASSLIPSGGETQYF.

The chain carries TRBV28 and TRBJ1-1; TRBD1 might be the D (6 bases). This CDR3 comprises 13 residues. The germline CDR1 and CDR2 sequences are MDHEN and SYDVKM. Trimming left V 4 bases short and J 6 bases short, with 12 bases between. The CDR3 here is CASSSLRQAEAFF. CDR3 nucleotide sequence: TGTGCCAGCAGTTCCCTGCGACAGGCTGAAGCTTTCTTT.

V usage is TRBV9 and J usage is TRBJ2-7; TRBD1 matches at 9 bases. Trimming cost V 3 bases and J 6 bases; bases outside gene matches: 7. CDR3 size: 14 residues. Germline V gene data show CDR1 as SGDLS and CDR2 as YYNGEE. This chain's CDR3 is CASSAATGGIEQYF. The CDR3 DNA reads TGTGCCAGCAGCGCAGCGACAGGGGGGATCGAGCAGTACTTC.

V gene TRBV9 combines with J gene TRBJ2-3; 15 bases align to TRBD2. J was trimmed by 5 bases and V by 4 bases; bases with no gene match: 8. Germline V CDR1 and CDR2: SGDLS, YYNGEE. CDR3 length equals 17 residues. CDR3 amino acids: CASSPWTSGGAVDTQYF. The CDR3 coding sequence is TGTGCCAGCAGCCCATGGACTAGCGGGGGGGCAGTAGATACGCAGTATTTT.

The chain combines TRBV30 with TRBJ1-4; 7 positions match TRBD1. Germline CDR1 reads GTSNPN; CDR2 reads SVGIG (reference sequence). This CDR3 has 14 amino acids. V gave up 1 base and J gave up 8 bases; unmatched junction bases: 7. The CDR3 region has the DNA TGTGCCTGGAGTGAAAGGGGGCGAGGGGAAAAACTGTTTTTT. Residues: CAWSERGRGEKLFF.

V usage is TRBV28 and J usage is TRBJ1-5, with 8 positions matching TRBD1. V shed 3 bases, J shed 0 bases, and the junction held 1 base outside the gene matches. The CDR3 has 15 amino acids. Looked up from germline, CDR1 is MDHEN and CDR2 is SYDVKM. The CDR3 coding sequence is TGTGCCAGCAGTTTGACAGGGGATAGCAATCAGCCCCAGCATTTT. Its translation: CASSLTGDSNQPQHF.

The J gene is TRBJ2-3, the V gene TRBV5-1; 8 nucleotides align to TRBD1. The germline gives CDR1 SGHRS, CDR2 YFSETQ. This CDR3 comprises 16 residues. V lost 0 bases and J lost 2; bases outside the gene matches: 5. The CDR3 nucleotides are TGCGCCAGCAGCTTGGGTGGGACAGGAATCACAGATACGCAGTATTTT. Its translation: CASSLGGTGITDTQYF.

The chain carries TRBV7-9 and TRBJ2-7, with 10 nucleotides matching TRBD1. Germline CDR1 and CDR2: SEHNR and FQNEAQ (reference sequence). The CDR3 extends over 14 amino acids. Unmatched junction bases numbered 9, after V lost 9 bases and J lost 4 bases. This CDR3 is CASSTGTGVYEQYF. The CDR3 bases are TGTGCCAGTAGCACCGGGACAGGGGTGTACGAGCAGTACTTC.

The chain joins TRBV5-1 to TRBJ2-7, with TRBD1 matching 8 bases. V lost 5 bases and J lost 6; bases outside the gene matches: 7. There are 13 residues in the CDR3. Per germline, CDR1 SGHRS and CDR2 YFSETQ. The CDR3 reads CASRATGVGEQYF. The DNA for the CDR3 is TGCGCCAGCAGGGCGACAGGGGTCGGCGAGCAGTACTTC.

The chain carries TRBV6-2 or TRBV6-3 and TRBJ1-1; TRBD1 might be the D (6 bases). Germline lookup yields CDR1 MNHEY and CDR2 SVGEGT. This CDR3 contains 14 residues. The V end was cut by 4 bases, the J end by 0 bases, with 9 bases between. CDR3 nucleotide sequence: TGTGCCAGCAGTTCAAGGGGGTTGAACACTGAAGCTTTCTTT. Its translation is CASSSRGLNTEAFF.

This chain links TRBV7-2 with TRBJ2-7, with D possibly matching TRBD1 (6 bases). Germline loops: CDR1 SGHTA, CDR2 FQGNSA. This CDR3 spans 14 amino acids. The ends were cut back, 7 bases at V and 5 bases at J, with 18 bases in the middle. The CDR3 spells CASTSGLQGNEQYF. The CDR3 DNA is TGTGCCAGCACCTCGGGTCTACAGGGAAACGAGCAGTACTTC.

CDR3 sequence: CASSMSGVQPQHF. CDR3 nucleotides: TGTGCCAGTAGTATGAGCGGGGTCCAGCCCCAGCATTTT. The V and J genes are TRBV19 and TRBJ1-5; no reliable D call. The V end lost 3 bases, the J end lost 7 bases, and 10 bases lay between the germline ends. The CDR3 is made up of 13 amino acids. The germline gives CDR1 LNHDA, CDR2 SQIVND (reference sequence).

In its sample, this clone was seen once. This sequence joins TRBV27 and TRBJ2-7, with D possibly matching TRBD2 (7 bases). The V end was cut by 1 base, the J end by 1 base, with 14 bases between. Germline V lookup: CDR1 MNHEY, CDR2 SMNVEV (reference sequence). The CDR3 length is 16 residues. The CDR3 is CASSLYQGGGSYEQYF. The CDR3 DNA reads TGTGCCAGCAGTTTATATCAAGGGGGGGGATCCTACGAGCAGTACTTC.

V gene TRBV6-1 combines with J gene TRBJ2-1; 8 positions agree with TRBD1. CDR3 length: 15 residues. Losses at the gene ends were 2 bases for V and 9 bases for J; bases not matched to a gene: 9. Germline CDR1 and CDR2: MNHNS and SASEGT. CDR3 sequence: CASSERFTGGTEQFF. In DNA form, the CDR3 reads TGTGCCAGCAGTGAACGTTTCACAGGGGGAACTGAGCAGTTCTTC.

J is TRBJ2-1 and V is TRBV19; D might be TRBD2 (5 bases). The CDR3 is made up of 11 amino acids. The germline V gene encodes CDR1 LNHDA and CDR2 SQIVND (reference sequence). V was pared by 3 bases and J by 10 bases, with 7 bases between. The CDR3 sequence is CASSIAGEQFF. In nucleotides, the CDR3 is TGTGCCAGTAGTATTGCGGGCGAGCAGTTCTTC.

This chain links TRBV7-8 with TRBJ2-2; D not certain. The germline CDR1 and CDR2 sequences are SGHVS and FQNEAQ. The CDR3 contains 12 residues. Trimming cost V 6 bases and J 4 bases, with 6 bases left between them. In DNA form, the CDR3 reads TGTGCCAGCAGGACTGCCACCGGGGAGCTGTTTTTT. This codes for CASRTATGELFF.